The text below deals with one T cell receptor beta chain. It lacks a known antigen. Nothing much larger sits one base from this clone, and base qualities are not available. The sample originates from a study of T cell responses to AZD1222 COVID-19 vaccine (dated by TCRdb to about 2021). For the study in its entirety: A total of more than 230 trial participants underwent TCR sequencing, of whom 200 to 220 had received two doses of AZD1222 and approximately 26 had received two doses of the MenACWY control vaccine. Enrollment into the trials was organized by age into subgroups of 18-55, 56-69 and 70-plus years, and those subgroups contained about 150, 27 and 61 TCR-sequenced participants, respectively. Paper-wide results and their limitations: Nearly half of unique spike-specific TCRs reportedly recognized epitopes outside regions mutated in the B.1.351 and B.1.1.7 variants. Because no day 14 peak-response samples were available, repertoires were characterized only after the peak T cell response. Conclusions about previously exposed vaccinees were limited because only 5 or 6 AZD1222 recipients were SARS-CoV-2 seropositive at baseline. Participants were mostly white British and included more females than males, and it was suggested by the authors that clonal diversity may have been underestimated. After two AZD1222 doses, spike-specific TCR breadth and depth were significantly higher than at day 0 and than in MenACWY recipients. The vaccine-associated CD4 TCRs covered the entire spike protein, and the dominant responses fell in regions 160-218 and 743-854. In the small 56-69-year group, the increase in depth fell short of significance, most likely because of low power.

According to the study, the label for this sample's time point signals: baseline before first vaccination. The sample's treatment or condition label, in plain terms: meningococcal conjugate vaccine given as trial control. Samples from vaccinated people were obtained from the UK trials COV001 and COV002, which included a single-blind randomized controlled phase 2/3 trial of AZD1222 (ChAdOx1 nCoV-19) in healthy adults. For TCRbeta chain sequencing, PBMC samples from trial participants were taken at day 0 and at day 28 after the second dose. Including cysteine and phenylalanine, the CDR3 has 15 amino acids. This entry keeps only the CDR3 DNA: 45 bases, framed from base 1. Relative to germline, V is 5 bases shorter and J is 7 bases shorter, with 18 bases between their ends. Looking up the germline V gene yields CDR1 SGHAT and CDR2 FQNNGV. The CDR3 regions of human TCRbeta chains were subjected to immunosequencing. The study's own analysis went as follows. TCRs in the repertoires were compared against a reference library of SARS-CoV-2-specific TCRs that had been generated with the MIRA antigen-specificity platform. Breadth meant the fraction of unique TCRs that were SARS-CoV-2-associated, whereas depth meant the fraction of total T cells that were SARS-CoV-2-associated. Using the MIRA data, each spike-specific TCR was assigned both to the spike region to which the TCR was reactive and to a CD4 or CD8 class. Log10-transformed breadth and depth values were compared by one-way ANOVA with Sidak's multiple comparisons tests. TCRdb obtained this table from immuneACCESS and retained in-frame rearrangements with V and J assigned. These tables miss some clones; where compared with another copy, unresolved V genes account for less than half of the shortfall, and the remainder is unexplained. V, J and clone size derive from that table, while D and trimming were established from the DNA sequence. This sample comprises 83,000 or so clones, 88% of them detected only once. Approximately 4.5% of the sample is in the top ten clones.

Sample: peripheral blood, taken on day 0 of MenACWY control vaccination. This sequence originates from an adult in good health. This chain is built from TRBV11-2 and TRBJ1-5; TRBD1 is perhaps the D gene, given 5 matching bases. The bases read TGTGCCAGCAGCCTTCAGCGGGGGGGTGCCCAGCCCCAGCATTTT. It codes for CASSLQRGGAQPQHF.